This T cell receptor beta chain was profiled in a study of CD8 T cells in ankylosing spondylitis. Points on this clonotype: The antigen is unknown.

CDR3 length: 14 residues. CDR1 is SEHNR and CDR2 is FQNEAQ in the germline V gene (reference sequence). V was clipped by 5 bases and J by 4 bases; unmatched bases: 3. Overall study findings and caveats: Ankylosing spondylitis blood appeared to be characterized by a TCR beta motif of roughly eight highly homologous variants. Reportedly, matched ankylosing spondylitis synovial fluid was significantly enriched for disease-linked clones.

TCRdb used MiXCR to reprocess the 5' RACE reads, holding one entry per CDR3 protein. Counted here are 470,000 or so distinct CDR3 sequences, about 24% occurring once; the ten biggest clones make up about 1%. The rearrangement uses TRBV7-9 and TRBJ2-3; 10 bases align to TRBD2. This clonotype was sampled from a male donor with ankylosing spondylitis. The sequencing input was blood, either unsorted or a sorted T cell fraction (not recorded which). The CDR3 region is CASSTGTSADTQYF. In DNA, the CDR3 is TGTGCCAGCAGCACCGGGACTAGCGCAGATACGCAGTATTTT.